The rows below give T cell receptor beta chains drawn from one sample of a study of shared T cell receptors in the human thymus. Sequencing used immunoSEQ multiplex PCR; TCRdb keeps in-frame clones, though not all of them. The sample has some 700,000 clones, more than 75% seen once. The sample was also reused in another study, on human thymus T cells.

The sequencing input was thymocytes. These receptors all stem from a boy less than two years old with a congenital heart defect. Both conserved end residues are part of each CDR3. Each record gives: V gene, CDR3 length, J gene, CDR3 protein.

>TRBV30|13|TRBJ2-5
CAWRDRAFSEQYF
>TRBV10-3|15|TRBJ2-7
CAISGTGGPEYEQYF
>TRBV6-5|14|TRBJ2-5
CASSLGGSKETQYF
>TRBV5-4|13|TRBJ1-2
CASSPGPTGGYTF
>TRBV27|18|TRBJ2-7
CASSFEAKGKDFPLEQYF
>TRBV14|15|TRBJ1-2
CASSQDQPGGDGYTF
>TRBV5-1|19|TRBJ2-6
CASSLGPDRVRSGANVLTF
>TRBV6-4|12|TRBJ1-2
CASSSPGEGYTF
>TRBV9|18|TRBJ2-1
CASSVGPRGGQRYNEQFF
>TRBV12-5|15|TRBJ2-2
CASGFRGRWGGELFF
>TRBV7-2|17|TRBJ2-5
CASSFREFRPYQETQYF
>TRBV7-8|19|TRBJ2-1
CASSPRSRIGESAHNEQFF
>TRBV7-6|14|TRBJ2-3
CASSGGRAPDTQYF
>TRBV4-1|15|TRBJ2-3
CASSQDNGLTDTQYF
>TRBV14|17|TRBJ2-1
CASSQNKPEEWYNEQFF
>TRBV10-3|17|TRBJ2-3
CAISEASGRAQTDTQYF
>TRBV30|13|TRBJ1-5
CAWSVTGNQPQHF
>TRBV7-2|16|TRBJ2-1
CASSTNAGGPYNEQFF
>TRBV27|16|TRBJ2-7
CASSLSSGHLSYEQYF
>TRBV25-1|17|TRBJ2-5
CASSEKDRAKRAETQYF
>TRBV19|15|TRBJ1-1
CASSIGTGEGTEAFF
>TRBV27|15|TRBJ1-2
CASSHRTGRFYGYTF
>TRBV6-1|16|TRBJ1-2
CASSEQGGQGNYGYTF
>TRBV6-5|14|TRBJ2-7
CASSSETSSHEQYF
>TRBV7-7|20|TRBJ2-7
CASSLEPPTPGTSGRYEQYF
>TRBV7-6|19|TRBJ2-7
CASSFSVGSGGSSSYEQYF
>TRBV18|18|TRBJ2-5
CASSPGREGTRNQETQYF
>TRBV11-3|12|TRBJ1-1
CASSQLNTEAFF
>TRBV29-1|13|TRBJ2-5
CSVEGRDQETQYF
>TRBV18|15|TRBJ2-5
CASSPMASGEETQYF
>TRBV4-1|15|TRBJ2-7
CASSQESRGKNGQYF
>TRBV5-4|16|TRBJ1-5
CASSSGPRGSNQPQHF
>TRBV7-4|16|TRBJ2-5
CASSLEAGGAWETQYF
>TRBV6-5|14|TRBJ2-7
CASIASGSSYEQYF
>TRBV5-6|17|TRBJ2-3
CASRAATSPKDRNTQYF
>TRBV11-3|18|TRBJ2-3
CASSLRGHIIWGTDTQYF
>TRBV4-1|17|TRBJ1-4
CASSQVGAGTGKEKLFF
>TRBV5-6|17|TRBJ2-3
CASSLGQGSVDTDTQYF
>TRBV5-5|15|TRBJ1-2
CASSLGAGGSYGYTF
>TRBV7-7|16|TRBJ2-3
CASSLRGGSALDTQYF
>TRBV14|16|TRBJ2-7
CASSQDPGTLTYEQYF
>TRBV10-2|15|TRBJ2-7
CASTRLAGSTYEQYF
>TRBV25-1|17|TRBJ2-7
CASSAGGVGRERNEQYF
>TRBV12-1|16|TRBJ2-5
CASSSPGTGGGETQYF
>TRBV7-9|18|TRBJ2-3
CASSPFVGRLRGTDTQYF
>TRBV4-3|18|TRBJ2-3
CASSQGEQREGLTDTQYF